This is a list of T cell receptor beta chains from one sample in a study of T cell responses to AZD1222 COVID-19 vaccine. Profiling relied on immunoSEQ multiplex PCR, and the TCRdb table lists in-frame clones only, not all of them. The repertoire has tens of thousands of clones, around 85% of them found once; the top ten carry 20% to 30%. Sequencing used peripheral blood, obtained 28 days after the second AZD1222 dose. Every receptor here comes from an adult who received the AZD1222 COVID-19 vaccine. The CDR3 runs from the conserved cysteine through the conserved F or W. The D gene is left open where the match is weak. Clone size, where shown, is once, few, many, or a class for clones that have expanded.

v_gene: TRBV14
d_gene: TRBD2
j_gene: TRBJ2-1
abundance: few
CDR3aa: CASSQARLAEFNEQFF
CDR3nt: TGTGCCAGCAGCCAGGCCAGACTAGCGGAATTCAATGAGCAGTTCTTC

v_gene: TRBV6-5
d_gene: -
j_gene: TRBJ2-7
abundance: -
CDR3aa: CASSYSTGSSYEQYF
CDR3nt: TGTGCCAGCAGTTACTCGACCGGGAGCTCCTACGAGCAGTACTTC

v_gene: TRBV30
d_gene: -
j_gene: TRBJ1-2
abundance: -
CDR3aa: CAWSLGGGRAIVGYTF
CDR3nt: TGTGCCTGGAGCCTAGGGGGTGGCAGGGCAATTGTAGGCTACACCTTC

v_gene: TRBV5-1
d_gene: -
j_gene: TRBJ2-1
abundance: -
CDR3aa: CASSQIRSSYNEQFF
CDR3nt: TGCGCCAGCAGCCAGATTCGAAGCTCCTACAATGAGCAGTTCTTC

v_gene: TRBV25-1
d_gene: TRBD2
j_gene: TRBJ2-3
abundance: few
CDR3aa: CASSQLAGVDDTQYF
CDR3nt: TGTGCCAGCAGTCAACTAGCGGGCGTTGACGATACGCAGTATTTT

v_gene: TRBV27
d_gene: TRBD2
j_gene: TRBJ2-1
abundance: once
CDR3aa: CASSSKLAGGPSYNEQFF
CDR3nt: TGTGCCAGCAGTTCGAAACTAGCGGGAGGGCCGTCCTACAATGAGCAGTTCTTC

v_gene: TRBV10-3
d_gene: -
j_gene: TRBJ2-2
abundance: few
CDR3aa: CAIGGATNTGELFF
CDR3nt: TGTGCCATCGGGGGGGCCACGAACACCGGGGAGCTGTTTTTT

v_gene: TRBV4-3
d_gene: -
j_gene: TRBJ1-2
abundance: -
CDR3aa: CASSQDRTGTGYTF
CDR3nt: TGCGCCAGCAGCCAAGATAGGACCGGGACTGGCTACACCTTC

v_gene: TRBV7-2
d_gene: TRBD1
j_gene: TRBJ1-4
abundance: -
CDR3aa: CASSSPGQGATNEKLFF
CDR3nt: TGTGCCAGCAGCAGTCCGGGACAGGGCGCAACTAATGAAAAACTGTTTTTT

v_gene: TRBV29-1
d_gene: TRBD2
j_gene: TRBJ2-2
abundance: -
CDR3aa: CSAIGLADTGELFF
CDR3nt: TGCAGCGCTATCGGACTAGCGGACACCGGGGAGCTGTTTTTT

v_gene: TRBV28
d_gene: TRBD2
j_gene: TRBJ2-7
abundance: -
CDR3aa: CASRQGGTSIHEQYF
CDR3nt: TGTGCCAGCCGACAAGGGGGGACTAGCATCCACGAGCAGTACTTC

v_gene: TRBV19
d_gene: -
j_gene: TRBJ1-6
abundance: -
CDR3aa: CASGGGLAFSPLHF
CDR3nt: TGTGCCAGTGGGGGTGGTTTGGCTTTTTCACCCCTCCACTTT

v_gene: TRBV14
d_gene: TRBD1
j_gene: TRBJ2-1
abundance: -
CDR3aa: CASSQEQGAYNEQFF
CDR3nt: TGTGCCAGCAGCCAAGAGCAGGGGGCGTACAATGAGCAGTTCTTC

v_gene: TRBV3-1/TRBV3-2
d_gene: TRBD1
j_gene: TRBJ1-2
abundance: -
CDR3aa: CASSWDRPMFGYTF
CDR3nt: TGTGCCAGCAGCTGGGACAGACCTATGTTCGGCTACACCTTC

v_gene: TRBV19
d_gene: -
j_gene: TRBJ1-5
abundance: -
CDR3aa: CASSIQNQPQHF
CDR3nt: TGTGCCAGTAGTATACAGAATCAGCCCCAGCATTTT

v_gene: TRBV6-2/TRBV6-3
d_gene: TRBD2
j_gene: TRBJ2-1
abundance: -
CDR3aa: CASSRTSGYNEQFF
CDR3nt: TGTGCCAGCAGCCGGACTAGCGGCTACAATGAGCAGTTCTTC

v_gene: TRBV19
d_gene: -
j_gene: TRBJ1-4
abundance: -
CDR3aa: CASSIASRPEKLFF
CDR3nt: TGTGCCAGTAGTATAGCCTCGAGACCTGAAAAACTGTTTTTT

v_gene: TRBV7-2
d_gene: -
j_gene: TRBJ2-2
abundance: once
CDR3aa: CASSLGGARELFF
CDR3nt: TGTGCCAGCAGCTTAGGAGGCGCCAGGGAGCTGTTTTTT

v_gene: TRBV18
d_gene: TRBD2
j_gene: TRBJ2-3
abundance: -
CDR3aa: CASSPLAGGARSTDTQYF
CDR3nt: TGTGCCAGCTCACCACTAGCGGGAGGGGCCCGGAGCACAGATACGCAGTATTTT

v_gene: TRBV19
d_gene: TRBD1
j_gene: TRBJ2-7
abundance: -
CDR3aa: CASTAGTGGLVPREQYF
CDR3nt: TGTGCCAGTACCGCCGGGACAGGGGGTCTGGTCCCTCGCGAGCAGTACTTC

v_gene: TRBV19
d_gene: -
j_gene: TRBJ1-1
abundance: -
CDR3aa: CASSMAVNTEAFF
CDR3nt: TGTGCCAGTAGTATGGCGGTGAACACTGAAGCTTTCTTT

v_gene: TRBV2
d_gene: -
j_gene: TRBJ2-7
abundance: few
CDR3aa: CASTERLSYEQYF
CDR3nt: TGTGCCAGCACCGAGAGACTATCCTACGAGCAGTACTTC

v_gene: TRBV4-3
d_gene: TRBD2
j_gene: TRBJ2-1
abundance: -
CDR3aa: CASSQDPTSGIGNEQFF
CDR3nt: TGCGCCAGCAGCCAAGACCCGACTAGCGGGATTGGCAATGAGCAGTTCTTC

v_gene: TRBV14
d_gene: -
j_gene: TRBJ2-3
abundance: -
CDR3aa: CASSQGRHTDTQYF
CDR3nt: TGTGCCAGCAGCCAAGGCAGGCACACAGATACGCAGTATTTT

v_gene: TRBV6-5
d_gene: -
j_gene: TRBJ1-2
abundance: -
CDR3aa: CASRKTANYGYTF
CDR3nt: TGTGCCAGCAGAAAAACAGCTAACTATGGCTACACCTTC

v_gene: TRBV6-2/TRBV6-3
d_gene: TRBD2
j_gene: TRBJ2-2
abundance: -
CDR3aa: CASSYSPLAGVVGELFF
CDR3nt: TGTGCCAGCAGTTACTCGCCATTAGCGGGAGTCGTTGGGGAGCTGTTTTTT

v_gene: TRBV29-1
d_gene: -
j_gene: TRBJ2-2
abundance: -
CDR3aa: CSVEDGSANTGELFF
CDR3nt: TGCAGCGTTGAGGACGGATCCGCGAACACCGGGGAGCTGTTTTTT

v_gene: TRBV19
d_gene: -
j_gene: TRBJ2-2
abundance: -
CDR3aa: CASGSGWSPGELFF
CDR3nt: TGTGCCAGTGGTAGCGGATGGAGCCCCGGGGAGCTGTTTTTT

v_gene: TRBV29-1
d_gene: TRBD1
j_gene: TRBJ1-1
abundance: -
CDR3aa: CSVRDRNTEAFF
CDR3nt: TGCAGCGTTCGGGACAGGAACACTGAAGCTTTCTTT

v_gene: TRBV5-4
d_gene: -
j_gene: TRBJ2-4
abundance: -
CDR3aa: CASSLAGVSNIQYF
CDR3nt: TGTGCCAGCAGCTTGGCCGGGGTGTCCAACATTCAGTACTTC

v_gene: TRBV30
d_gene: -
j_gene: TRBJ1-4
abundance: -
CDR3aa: CAWSSGSPEKLFF
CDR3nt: TGTGCCTGGAGTTCGGGGTCCCCTGAAAAACTGTTTTTT

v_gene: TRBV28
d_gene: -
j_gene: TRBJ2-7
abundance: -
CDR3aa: CASSGTSKGEQYF
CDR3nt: TGTGCCAGCTCCGGGACGAGCAAGGGCGAGCAGTACTTC

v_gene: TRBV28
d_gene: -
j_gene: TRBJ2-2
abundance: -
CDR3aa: CASSRGSPDTGELFF
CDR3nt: TGTGCCAGCAGTAGGGGCAGTCCGGACACCGGGGAGCTGTTTTTT

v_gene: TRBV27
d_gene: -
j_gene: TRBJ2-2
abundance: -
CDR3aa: CASSLNGGRTGELFF
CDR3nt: TGTGCCAGCAGTTTAAACGGGGGGCGTACCGGGGAGCTGTTTTTT

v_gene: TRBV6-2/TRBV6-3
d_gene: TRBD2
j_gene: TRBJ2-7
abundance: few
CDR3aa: CASSYLAGGIYEQYF
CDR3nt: TGTGCCAGCAGTTATTTAGCGGGAGGGATTTACGAGCAGTACTTC

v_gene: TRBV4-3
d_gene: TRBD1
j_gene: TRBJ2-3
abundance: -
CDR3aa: CASSLDRTSTDTQYF
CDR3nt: TGCGCCAGCAGCCTGGACAGGACTAGCACAGATACGCAGTATTTT

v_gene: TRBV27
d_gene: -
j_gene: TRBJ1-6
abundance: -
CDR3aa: CASSLWSRSNSPLHF
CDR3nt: TGTGCCAGCAGTTTATGGAGTAGAAGCAATTCACCCCTCCACTTT

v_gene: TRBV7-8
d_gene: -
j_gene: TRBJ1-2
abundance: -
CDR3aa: CASSRDRSPYGYTF
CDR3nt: TGTGCCAGCAGCCGAGACAGAAGCCCTTATGGCTACACCTTC

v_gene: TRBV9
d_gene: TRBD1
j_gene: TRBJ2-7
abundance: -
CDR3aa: CASSPWDSPLREQYF
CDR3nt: TGTGCCAGCAGCCCATGGGACAGCCCACTGAGGGAGCAGTACTTC

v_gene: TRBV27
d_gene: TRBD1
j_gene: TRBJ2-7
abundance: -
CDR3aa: CASSLRDRAYEQYF
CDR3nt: TGTGCCAGCAGTCTCCGGGACAGGGCCTACGAGCAGTACTTC

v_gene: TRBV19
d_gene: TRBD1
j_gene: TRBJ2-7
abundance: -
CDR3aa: CASRQVGRDSSYEQYF
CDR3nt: TGTGCCAGTAGACAAGTCGGACGGGACAGCTCCTACGAGCAGTACTTC

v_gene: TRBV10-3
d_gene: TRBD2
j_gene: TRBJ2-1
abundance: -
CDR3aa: CAISGTSDNEQFF
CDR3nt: TGTGCCATCAGCGGGACTAGTGACAATGAGCAGTTCTTC

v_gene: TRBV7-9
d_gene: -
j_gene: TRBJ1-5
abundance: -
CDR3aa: CASSLMGVNQPQHF
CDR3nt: TGTGCCAGCAGCTTAATGGGGGTCAATCAGCCCCAGCATTTT

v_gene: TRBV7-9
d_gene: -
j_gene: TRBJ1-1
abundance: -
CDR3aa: CASNSGSTEAFF
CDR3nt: TGTGCCAGCAACTCCGGAAGCACTGAAGCTTTCTTT

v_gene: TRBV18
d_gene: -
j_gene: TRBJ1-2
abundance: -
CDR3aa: CASSPPGGDGYGYTF
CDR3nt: TGTGCCAGCTCACCACCCGGGGGCGATGGCTATGGCTACACCTTC

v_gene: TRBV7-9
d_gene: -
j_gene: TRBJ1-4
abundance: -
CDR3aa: CASSLTERGEKLFF
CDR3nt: TGTGCCAGCAGCTTGACGGAACGTGGTGAAAAACTGTTTTTT

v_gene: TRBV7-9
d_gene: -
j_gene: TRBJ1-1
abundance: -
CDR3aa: CASSPIVGDKMPIGAFF
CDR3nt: TGTGCCAGCAGCCCAATAGTGGGGGACAAAATGCCAATAGGAGCTTTCTTT

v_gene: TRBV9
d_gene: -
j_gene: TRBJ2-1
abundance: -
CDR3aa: CASSGLTGGSWRGEQFF
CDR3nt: TGTGCCAGCAGCGGCCTCACTGGAGGGAGTTGGCGGGGTGAGCAGTTCTTC

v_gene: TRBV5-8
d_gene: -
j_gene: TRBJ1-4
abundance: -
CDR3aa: CASSPSYLSGEKLFF
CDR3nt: TGTGCCAGCAGCCCCAGTTACCTATCGGGTGAAAAACTGTTTTTT